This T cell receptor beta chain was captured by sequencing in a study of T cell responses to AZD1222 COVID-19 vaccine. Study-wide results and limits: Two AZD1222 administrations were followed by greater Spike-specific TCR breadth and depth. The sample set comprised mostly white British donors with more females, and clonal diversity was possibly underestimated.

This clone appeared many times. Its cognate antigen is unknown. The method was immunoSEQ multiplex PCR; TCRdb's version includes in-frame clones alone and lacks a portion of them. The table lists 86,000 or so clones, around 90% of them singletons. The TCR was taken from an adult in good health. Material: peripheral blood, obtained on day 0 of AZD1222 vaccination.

The CDR3: CASRVGGEQYF. The CDR3 bases are TGCGCCAGCCGGGTTGGTGGCGAGCAGTACTTC. The chain uses TRBV10-2 and TRBJ2-7; D unresolved. V gave up 8 bases and J gave up 6 bases, with 11 bases separating them. From germline, CDR1 is WSHSY and CDR2 SAAADI. This CDR3 has 11 amino acids.